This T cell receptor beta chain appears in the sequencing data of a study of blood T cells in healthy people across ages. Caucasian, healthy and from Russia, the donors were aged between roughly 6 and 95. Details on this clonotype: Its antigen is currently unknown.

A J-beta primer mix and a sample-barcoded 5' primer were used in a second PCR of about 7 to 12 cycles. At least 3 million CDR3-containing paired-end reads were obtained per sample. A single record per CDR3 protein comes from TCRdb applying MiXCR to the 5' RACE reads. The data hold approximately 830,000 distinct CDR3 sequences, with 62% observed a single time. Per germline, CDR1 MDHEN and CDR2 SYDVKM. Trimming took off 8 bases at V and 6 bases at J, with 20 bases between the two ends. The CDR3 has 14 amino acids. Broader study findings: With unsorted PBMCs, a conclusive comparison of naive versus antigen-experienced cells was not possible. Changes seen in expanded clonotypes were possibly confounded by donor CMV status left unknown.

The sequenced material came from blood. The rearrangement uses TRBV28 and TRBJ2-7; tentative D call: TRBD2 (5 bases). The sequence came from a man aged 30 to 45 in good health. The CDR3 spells CASSPPAGVPEQYF. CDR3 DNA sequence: TGTGCCAGCTCACCACCGGCCGGGGTACCCGAGCAGTACTTC.